The rows below give T cell receptor beta chains drawn from one sample of a study of identifying expanded T cells in peripheral blood. Generated by immunoSEQ multiplex PCR, the TCRdb table keeps only in-frame clones and is missing some. Found here are 65,000 to 95,000 clones, over 85% of them singletons; the top ten hold 7.3%. Sample: blood. The source is a person aged 18 to 75 in good health. The CDR3 runs from the conserved cysteine through the conserved F or W. A D gene is named only where the DNA matches it firmly. Expanded clones get a size class; other rows say once, few or many, or leave the size out.

>.|TRBJ1-3|.|TRBV5-1
CASSLSTSSGNTIYF
TGCGCCAGCAGCTTGTCCACCTCCTCTGGAAACACCATATATTTT
>.|TRBJ2-7|TRBD1|TRBV7-9
CASSLVDRGHEQYF
TGTGCCAGCAGTTTAGTGGACAGGGGACACGAGCAGTACTTC
>.|TRBJ2-1|.|TRBV6-1
CASSVQGTYNEQFF
TGTGCCAGCAGTGTTCAGGGGACCTACAATGAGCAGTTCTTC
>.|TRBJ2-1|.|TRBV5-4
CASSQRRGLGNEQFF
TGTGCCAGCAGCCAGAGGAGGGGGCTAGGGAATGAGCAGTTCTTC
>.|TRBJ2-2|TRBD1|TRBV29-1
CSADRENTGELFF
TGCAGCGCGGACAGGGAGAACACCGGGGAGCTGTTTTTT
>once|TRBJ2-3|TRBD2|TRBV5-1
CASSTRTSGVDTQYF
TGCGCCAGCAGTACAAGGACTAGCGGGGTAGATACGCAGTATTTT
>.|TRBJ2-5|TRBD2|TRBV7-3
CASSPGGAVETQYF
TGTGCCAGCAGCCCCGGGGGGGCCGTGGAGACCCAGTACTTC
>.|TRBJ1-1|.|TRBV7-2
CASSLETRRGGTEAFF
TGTGCCAGCAGCTTAGAGACGAGGCGAGGAGGCACTGAAGCTTTCTTT
>.|TRBJ2-7|.|TRBV7-8
CASSLAVSGAYEQYF
TGTGCCAGCAGCTTAGCGGTTTCGGGGGCCTACGAGCAGTACTTC
>.|TRBJ1-6|TRBD1|TRBV30
CAWRGQGNSPLHF
TGTGCCTGGAGGGGACAGGGGAATTCACCCCTCCACTTT
>.|TRBJ2-3|.|TRBV19
CASVPQTMDTQYF
TGTGCCAGCGTACCCCAGACCATGGATACGCAGTATTTT
>.|TRBJ2-5|.|TRBV28
CASNHRGGQETQYF
TGTGCCAGCAACCATCGGGGGGGACAGGAGACCCAGTACTTC
>.|TRBJ2-5|TRBD2|TRBV7-3
CASSLLAGGPQETQYF
TGTGCCAGCAGCTTGTTAGCGGGGGGGCCCCAAGAGACCCAGTACTTC
>.|TRBJ2-7|TRBD2|TRBV9
CASSPQAGGSYEQYF
TGTGCCAGCAGCCCACAAGCGGGAGGATCCTACGAGCAGTACTTC
>.|TRBJ1-4|.|TRBV19
CASSKQISEKLFF
TGTGCCAGTAGTAAACAGATAAGTGAAAAACTGTTTTTT
>few|TRBJ1-5|.|TRBV19
CASSPLYQPQHF
TGTGCCAGTAGTCCCCTATATCAGCCCCAGCATTTT
>few|TRBJ2-7|.|TRBV6-5
CEPHRDYSYEQYF
TGTGAGCCCCACAGGGATTACTCCTACGAGCAGTACTTC
>.|TRBJ2-3|.|TRBV14
CASSQDGKGTDTQYF
TGTGCCAGCAGCCAAGATGGGAAGGGGACAGATACGCAGTATTTT
>.|TRBJ2-5|TRBD2|TRBV15
CATSRAWAGGPIETQYF
TGTGCCACCAGCAGAGCCTGGGCGGGGGGGCCTATAGAGACCCAGTACTTC
>.|TRBJ2-2|TRBD2|TRBV7-9
CASSRPRGGLAGELFF
TGTGCCAGCAGCCGTCCCCGCGGGGGGCTGGCCGGGGAGCTGTTTTTT
>.|TRBJ1-5|.|TRBV19
CASTEPGQPQHF
TGTGCCAGTACCGAACCAGGACAGCCCCAGCATTTT
>.|TRBJ1-2|TRBD1|TRBV9
CASSDPPQGAGYTF
TGTGCCAGCAGCGACCCCCCTCAGGGGGCTGGCTACACCTTC
>.|TRBJ2-2|.|TRBV7-3
CASSLGGLSGELFF
TGTGCCAGCAGCCTCGGAGGGTTGTCCGGGGAGCTGTTTTTT
>.|TRBJ2-7|.|TRBV5-4
CASSLEPQVNYEQYF
TGTGCCAGCAGCTTGGAGCCACAGGTTAACTACGAGCAGTACTTC